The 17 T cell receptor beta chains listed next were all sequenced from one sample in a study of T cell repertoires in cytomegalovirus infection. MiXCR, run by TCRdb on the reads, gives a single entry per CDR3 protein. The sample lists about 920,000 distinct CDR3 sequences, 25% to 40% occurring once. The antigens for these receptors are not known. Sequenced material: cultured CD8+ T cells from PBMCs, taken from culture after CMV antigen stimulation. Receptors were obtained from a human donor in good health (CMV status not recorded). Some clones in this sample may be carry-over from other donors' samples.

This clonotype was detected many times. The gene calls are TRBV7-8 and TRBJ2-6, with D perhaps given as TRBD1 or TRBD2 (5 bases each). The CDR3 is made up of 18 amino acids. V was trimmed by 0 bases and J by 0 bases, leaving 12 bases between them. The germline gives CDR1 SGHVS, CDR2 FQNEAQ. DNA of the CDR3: TGTGCCAGCAGCTTAGCGCCGGGACGGTTCTCTGGGGCCAACGTCCTGACTTTC. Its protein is CASSLAPGRFSGANVLTF.

CDR3 nucleotide sequence: TGTGCCAGCAGTGCTAGCGGGGGGTCAGAGACCCAGTACTTC. It is translated as CASSASGGSETQYF. The chain combines TRBV28 with TRBJ2-5; 11 bases fit TRBD2. V lost 5 bases to trimming and J lost 4 bases; unmatched junction nucleotides: 3. In germline, CDR1 is MDHEN, CDR2 SYDVKM. The CDR3 contains 14 residues.

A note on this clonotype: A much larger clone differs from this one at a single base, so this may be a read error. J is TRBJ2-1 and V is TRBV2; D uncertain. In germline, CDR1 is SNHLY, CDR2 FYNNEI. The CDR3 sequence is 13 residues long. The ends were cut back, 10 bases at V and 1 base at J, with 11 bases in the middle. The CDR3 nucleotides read TGTGCCATCAGCTTAGAGTCCTACAATGAGCAGTTCTTC. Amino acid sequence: CAISLESYNEQFF.

The CDR3 nucleotides read TGTGCCAGCAGTCCGGGACGGCCTCCTACACCCCTCCACTTT. It codes for CASSPGRPPTPLHF. The rearrangement links TRBV27 to TRBJ1-6, with TRBD1 as a possible D gene (5 bases). Trimming took off 5 bases at V and 11 bases at J, with 16 bases between the two ends. The CDR3 consists of 14 residues. Germline V CDR1 and CDR2: MNHEY, SMNVEV (reference sequence).

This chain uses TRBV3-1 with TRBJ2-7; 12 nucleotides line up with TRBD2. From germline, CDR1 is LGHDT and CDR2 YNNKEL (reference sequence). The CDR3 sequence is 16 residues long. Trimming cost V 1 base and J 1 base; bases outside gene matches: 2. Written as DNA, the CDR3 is TGTGCCAGCAGCCAAGTGACTAGCGGGGGTTCCTACGAGCAGTACTTC. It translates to CASSQVTSGGSYEQYF.

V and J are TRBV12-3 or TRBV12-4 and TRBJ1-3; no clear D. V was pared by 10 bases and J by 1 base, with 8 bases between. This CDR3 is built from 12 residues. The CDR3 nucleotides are TGTGCCACCAGAGGGTCTGGAAACACCATATATTTT. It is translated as CATRGSGNTIYF.

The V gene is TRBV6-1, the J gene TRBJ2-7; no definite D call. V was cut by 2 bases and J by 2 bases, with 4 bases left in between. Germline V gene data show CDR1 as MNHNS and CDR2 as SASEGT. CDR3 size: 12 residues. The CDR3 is CASSEWPYEQYF. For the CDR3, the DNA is TGTGCCAGCAGTGAATGGCCCTACGAGCAGTACTTC.

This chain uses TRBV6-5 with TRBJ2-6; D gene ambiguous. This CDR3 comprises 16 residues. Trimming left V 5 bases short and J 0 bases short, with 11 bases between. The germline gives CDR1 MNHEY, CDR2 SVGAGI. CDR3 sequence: CASSTLGISGANVLTF. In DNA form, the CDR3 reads TGTGCCAGCAGTACTCTGGGGATCTCTGGGGCCAACGTCCTGACTTTC.

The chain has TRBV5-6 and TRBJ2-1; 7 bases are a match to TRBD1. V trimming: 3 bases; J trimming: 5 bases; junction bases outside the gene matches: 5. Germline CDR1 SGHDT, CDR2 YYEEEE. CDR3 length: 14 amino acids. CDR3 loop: CASSSGGRNNEQFF. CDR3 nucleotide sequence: TGTGCCAGCAGCTCAGGGGGTAGAAACAATGAGCAGTTCTTC.

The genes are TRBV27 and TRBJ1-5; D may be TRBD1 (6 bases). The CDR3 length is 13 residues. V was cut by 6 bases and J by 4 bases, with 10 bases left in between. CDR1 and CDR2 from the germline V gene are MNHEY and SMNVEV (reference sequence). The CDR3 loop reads CASSWTENQPQHF. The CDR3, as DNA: TGTGCCAGCAGCTGGACAGAAAATCAGCCCCAGCATTTT.

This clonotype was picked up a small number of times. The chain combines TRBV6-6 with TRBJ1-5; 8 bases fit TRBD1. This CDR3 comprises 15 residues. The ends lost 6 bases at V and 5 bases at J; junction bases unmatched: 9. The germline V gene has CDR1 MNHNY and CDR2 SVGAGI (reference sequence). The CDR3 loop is CASSSPDREYQPQHF. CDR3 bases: TGTGCCAGCAGCTCCCCGGACAGGGAATATCAGCCCCAGCATTTT.

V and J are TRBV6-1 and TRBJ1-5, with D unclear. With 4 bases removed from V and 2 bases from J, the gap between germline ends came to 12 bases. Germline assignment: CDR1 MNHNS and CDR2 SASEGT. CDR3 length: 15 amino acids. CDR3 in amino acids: CASSVEGYGNQPQHF. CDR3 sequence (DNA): TGTGCCAGCAGTGTGGAAGGTTATGGCAATCAGCCCCAGCATTTT.

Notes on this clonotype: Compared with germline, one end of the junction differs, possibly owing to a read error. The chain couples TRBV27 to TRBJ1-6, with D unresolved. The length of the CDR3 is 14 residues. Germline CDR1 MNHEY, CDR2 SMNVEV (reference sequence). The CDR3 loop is CVSSLGSYNSPLHF. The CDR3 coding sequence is TGTGTCAGCAGTTTAGGGTCCTATAATTCACCCCTCCACTTT.

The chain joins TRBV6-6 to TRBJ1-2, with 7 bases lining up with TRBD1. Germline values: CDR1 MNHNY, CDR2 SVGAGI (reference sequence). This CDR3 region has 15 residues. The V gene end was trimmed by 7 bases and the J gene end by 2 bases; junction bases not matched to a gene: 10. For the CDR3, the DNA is TGTGCCAGCACCCCATTAGGGGGACAGAACTATGGCTACACCTTC. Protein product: CASTPLGGQNYGYTF.

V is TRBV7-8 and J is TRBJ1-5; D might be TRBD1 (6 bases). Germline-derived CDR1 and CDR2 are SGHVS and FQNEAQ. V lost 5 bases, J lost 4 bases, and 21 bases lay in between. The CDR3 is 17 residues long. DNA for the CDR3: TGTGCCAGCAGCCCTTGGGACGCCCAGAGGGGGAATCAGCCCCAGCATTTT. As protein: CASSPWDAQRGNQPQHF.

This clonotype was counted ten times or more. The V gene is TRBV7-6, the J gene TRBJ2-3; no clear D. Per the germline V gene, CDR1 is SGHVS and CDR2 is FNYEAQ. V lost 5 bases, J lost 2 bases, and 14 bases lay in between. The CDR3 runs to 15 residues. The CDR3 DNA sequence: TGTGCCAGCAGCGAAACAAGAGATCCCACAGATACGCAGTATTTT. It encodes CASSETRDPTDTQYF.

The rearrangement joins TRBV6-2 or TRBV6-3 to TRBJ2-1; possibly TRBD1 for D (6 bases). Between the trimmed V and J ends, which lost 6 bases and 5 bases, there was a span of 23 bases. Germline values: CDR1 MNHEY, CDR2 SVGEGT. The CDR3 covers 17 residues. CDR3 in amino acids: CASRRDMDDYRDNEQFF. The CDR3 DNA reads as TGTGCCAGCAGACGAGATATGGACGATTACAGGGACAATGAGCAGTTCTTC.